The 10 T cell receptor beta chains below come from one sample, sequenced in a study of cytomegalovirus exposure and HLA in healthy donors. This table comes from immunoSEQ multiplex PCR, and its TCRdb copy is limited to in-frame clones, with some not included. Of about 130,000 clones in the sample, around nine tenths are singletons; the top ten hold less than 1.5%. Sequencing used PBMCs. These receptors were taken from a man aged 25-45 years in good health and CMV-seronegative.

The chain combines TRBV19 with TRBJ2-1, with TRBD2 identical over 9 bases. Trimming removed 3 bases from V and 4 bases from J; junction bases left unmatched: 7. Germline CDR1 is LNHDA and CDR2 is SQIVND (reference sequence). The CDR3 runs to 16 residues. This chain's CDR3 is CASSIVAGENYNEQFF. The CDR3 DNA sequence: TGTGCCAGTAGTATTGTAGCGGGAGAGAATTACAATGAGCAGTTCTTC.

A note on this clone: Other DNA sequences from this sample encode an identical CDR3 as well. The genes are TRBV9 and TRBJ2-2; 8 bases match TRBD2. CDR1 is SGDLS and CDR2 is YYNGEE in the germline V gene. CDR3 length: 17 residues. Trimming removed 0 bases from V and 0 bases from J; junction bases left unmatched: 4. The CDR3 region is CASSVVGSGTNTGELFF. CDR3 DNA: TGTGCCAGCAGCGTAGTGGGTAGCGGGACGAACACCGGGGAGCTGTTTTTT.

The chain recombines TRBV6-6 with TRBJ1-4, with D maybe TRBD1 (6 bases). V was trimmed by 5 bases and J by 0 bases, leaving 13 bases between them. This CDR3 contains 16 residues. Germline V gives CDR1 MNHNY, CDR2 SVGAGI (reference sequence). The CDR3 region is CASSARQVATNEKLFF. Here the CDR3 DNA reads TGTGCCAGCAGTGCCCGACAGGTTGCAACTAATGAAAAACTGTTTTTT.

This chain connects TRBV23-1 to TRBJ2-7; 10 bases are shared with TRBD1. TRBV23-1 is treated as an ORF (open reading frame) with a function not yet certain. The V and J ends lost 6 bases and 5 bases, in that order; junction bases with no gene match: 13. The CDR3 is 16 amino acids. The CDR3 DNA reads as TGCGCCAGCAGCCCTAATCCGGGACAGGGGATCCACGAGCAGTACTTC. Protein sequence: CASSPNPGQGIHEQYF.

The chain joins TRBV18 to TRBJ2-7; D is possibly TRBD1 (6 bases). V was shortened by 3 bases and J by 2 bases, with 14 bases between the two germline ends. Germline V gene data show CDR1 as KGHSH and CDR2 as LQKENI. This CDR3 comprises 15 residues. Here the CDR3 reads CASSPARTEAYEQYF. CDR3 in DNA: TGTGCCAGCTCACCGGCCAGGACAGAGGCCTACGAGCAGTACTTC.

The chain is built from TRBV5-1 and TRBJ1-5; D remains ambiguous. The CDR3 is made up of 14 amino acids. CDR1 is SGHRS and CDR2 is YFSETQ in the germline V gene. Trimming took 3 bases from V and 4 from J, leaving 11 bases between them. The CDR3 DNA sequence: TGCGCCAGCAGCTATGGAGAGGGTAATCAGCCCCAGCATTTT. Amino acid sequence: CASSYGEGNQPQHF.

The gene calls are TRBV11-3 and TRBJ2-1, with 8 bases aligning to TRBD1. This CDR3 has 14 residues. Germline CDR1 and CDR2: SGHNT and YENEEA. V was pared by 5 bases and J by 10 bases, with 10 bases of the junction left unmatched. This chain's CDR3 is CASSQNVDRAEQFF. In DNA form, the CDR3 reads TGTGCCAGCAGCCAAAACGTGGACAGGGCCGAGCAGTTCTTC.

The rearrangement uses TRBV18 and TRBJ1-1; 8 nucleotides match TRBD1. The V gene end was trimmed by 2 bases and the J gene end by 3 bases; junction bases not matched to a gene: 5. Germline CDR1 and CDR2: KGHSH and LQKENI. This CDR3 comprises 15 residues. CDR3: CASSPNPRGHTEAFF. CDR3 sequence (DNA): TGTGCCAGCTCACCAAATCCCAGGGGGCACACTGAAGCTTTCTTT.

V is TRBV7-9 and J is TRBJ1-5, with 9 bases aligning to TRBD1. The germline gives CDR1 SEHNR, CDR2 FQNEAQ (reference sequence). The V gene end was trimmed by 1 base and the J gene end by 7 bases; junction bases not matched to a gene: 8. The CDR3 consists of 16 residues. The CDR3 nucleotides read TGTGCCAGCAGCTTAGGATTGGACAGGGGTGGGCAGCCCCAGCATTTT. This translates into CASSLGLDRGGQPQHF.

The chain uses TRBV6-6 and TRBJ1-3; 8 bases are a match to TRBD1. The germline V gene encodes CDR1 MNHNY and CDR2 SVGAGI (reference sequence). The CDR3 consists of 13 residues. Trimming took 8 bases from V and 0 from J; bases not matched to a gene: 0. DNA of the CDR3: TGTGCCAGCGGGACAGGCTCTGGAAACACCATATATTTT. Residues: CASGTGSGNTIYF.